The rows below give T cell receptor beta chains drawn from one sample of a study of response to subunit inactivated influenza vaccine. A single record per CDR3 protein comes from TCRdb applying MiXCR to the RT-PCR reads. The sample lists 500,000 to 550,000 distinct CDR3 sequences, 20% to 25% seen once, with 2.5% to 3% in the top ten. The sample was also linked to a second study, of T cells expressing NK-cell markers.

The source material was CD4+ T cells sorted from PBMCs, sampled roughly 12 days after vaccination. The source is a man in his forties or fifties who received an inactivated influenza vaccine. Both conserved end residues are part of each CDR3. Fields, in order: J gene, V gene, clone size, D gene, CDR3 DNA, CDR3 protein. A D gene is named only where the DNA matches it firmly. Expanded clones get a size class; other rows say once, few or many, or leave the size out.

J: TRBJ2-3; V: TRBV7-2; size: NA; D: NA; DNA: TGTGCCAGCAGCTTAACCAGAGACACAGATACGCAGTATTTT; CDR3: CASSLTRDTDTQYF
J: TRBJ2-1; V: TRBV6-5; size: NA; D: TRBD2; DNA: TGTGCCAGCAGTTACCGGACTAGCTCATACAATGAGCAGTTCTTC; CDR3: CASSYRTSSYNEQFF
J: TRBJ1-1; V: TRBV3-1; size: few; D: NA; DNA: TGTGCCAGCAGCCAATGGAGCCCTGGGGGGAACACTGAAGCTTTCTTT; CDR3: CASSQWSPGGNTEAFF
J: TRBJ2-7; V: TRBV5-1; size: few; D: TRBD1; DNA: TGCGCCAGCAGCGTGAACAGGGGCCGAGGGGCCGAGCAGTACTTC; CDR3: CASSVNRGRGAEQYF
J: TRBJ1-5; V: TRBV27; size: many; D: NA; DNA: TGTGCCAGCAGTTTATCGGGGGGGACGGTCAGCAATCAGCCCCAGCATTTT; CDR3: CASSLSGGTVSNQPQHF
J: TRBJ1-2; V: TRBV13; size: NA; D: NA; DNA: TGTGCCAGCAGCTTAGTGCGGGCCGGGAACTATGGCTACACCTTC; CDR3: CASSLVRAGNYGYTF
J: TRBJ2-1; V: TRBV7-2; size: NA; D: TRBD2; DNA: TGTGCCAGCAGCCCAGCGGCTAGCGGGAGGGGTGAGCAGTTCTTC; CDR3: CASSPAASGRGEQFF
J: TRBJ2-7; V: TRBV24-1; size: few; D: TRBD1; DNA: TGTGCCACCAGAGACCGGGACAGGTCTGGCGAGCAGTACTTC; CDR3: CATRDRDRSGEQYF
J: TRBJ2-7; V: TRBV12-3/TRBV12-4; size: NA; D: TRBD2; DNA: TGTGCCAGCAGTTCTCCGGGACTAGCGGGTTCCTACGAGCAGTACTTC; CDR3: CASSSPGLAGSYEQYF
J: TRBJ1-2; V: TRBV7-8; size: many; D: NA; DNA: TGTGCCAGCAGCTTGACAGTTAACTATGGCTACACCTTC; CDR3: CASSLTVNYGYTF
J: TRBJ1-2; V: TRBV7-8; size: NA; D: TRBD1; DNA: TGTGCCAGCAGCTCCCGGACAGGGCGAGGGTATGGCTACACCTTC; CDR3: CASSSRTGRGYGYTF
J: TRBJ2-1; V: TRBV19; size: NA; D: TRBD1; DNA: TGTGCCAGTAGTACCCGGGACAGTAGATTCAATGAGCAGTTCTTC; CDR3: CASSTRDSRFNEQFF
J: TRBJ2-7; V: TRBV5-1; size: NA; D: NA; DNA: TGCGCCAGCAGCACTGGACTGGCACGAGAGCAGTACTTC; CDR3: CASSTGLAREQYF
J: TRBJ1-2; V: TRBV10-3; size: few; D: NA; DNA: TGTGCCATCAGTTCCTCCGGCGACAGTCGGTATGGCTACACCTTC; CDR3: CAISSSGDSRYGYTF
J: TRBJ2-3; V: TRBV7-3; size: NA; D: NA; DNA: TGTGCCAGCAGCTTAGCCCTCACAGATACGCAGTATTTT; CDR3: CASSLALTDTQYF
J: TRBJ1-2; V: TRBV10-3; size: NA; D: TRBD1; DNA: TGTGCCATCAGTGGGGACAGTGGAAACTATGGCTACACCTTC; CDR3: CAISGDSGNYGYTF
J: TRBJ2-3; V: TRBV5-1; size: NA; D: TRBD1; DNA: TGCGCCAGCAGCTTGGTGGGGACAGGGGGCTCTCAGCCCACAGATACGCAGTATTTT; CDR3: CASSLVGTGGSQPTDTQYF
J: TRBJ2-5; V: TRBV6-5; size: NA; D: NA; DNA: TGTGCCAGCAGTTACTACGGGGCCGAGACCCAGTACTTC; CDR3: CASSYYGAETQYF
J: TRBJ2-3; V: TRBV7-2; size: NA; D: TRBD2; DNA: TGTGCCAGCAGTCCGCGGGAGGCCCGCACAGATACGCAGTATTTT; CDR3: CASSPREARTDTQYF
J: TRBJ2-3; V: TRBV20-1; size: many; D: NA; DNA: TGCAGTGCTACCAGGGCCCGGGGCACAGATACGCAGTATTTT; CDR3: CSATRARGTDTQYF
J: TRBJ2-5; V: TRBV7-2; size: once; D: TRBD1; DNA: TGTGCCAGCAGCTCGGGGACAGCCGCGGTGACCCAGTACTTC; CDR3: CASSSGTAAVTQYF
J: TRBJ2-5; V: TRBV5-1; size: NA; D: NA; DNA: TGCGCCAGCAGCTTGACTAGTTTGGAGACCCAGTACTTC; CDR3: CASSLTSLETQYF
J: TRBJ1-2; V: TRBV5-1; size: few; D: NA; DNA: TGCGCCAGCAGCCTCGAGACCACAGGGAAAGGCTACACCTTC; CDR3: CASSLETTGKGYTF
J: TRBJ1-1; V: TRBV6-5; size: NA; D: TRBD1; DNA: TGTGCCAGCAGTTACTCACCAGGGGGCGTTGACACTGAAGCTTTCTTT; CDR3: CASSYSPGGVDTEAFF
J: TRBJ1-2; V: TRBV15; size: many; D: NA; DNA: TGTGCCACCAGCAGAGATTCGGCTTGGGGCTATGGCTACACCTTC; CDR3: CATSRDSAWGYGYTF
J: TRBJ2-1; V: TRBV2; size: NA; D: TRBD2; DNA: TGTGCCAGCAGTGGACTAGCCAACGACCATGAGCAGTTCTTC; CDR3: CASSGLANDHEQFF
J: TRBJ2-4; V: TRBV28; size: few; D: NA; DNA: TGTGCCAGCAGTTCGCCGGAAATCAAAAACATTCAGTACTTC; CDR3: CASSSPEIKNIQYF
J: TRBJ2-1; V: TRBV6-1; size: few; D: NA; DNA: TGTGCCAGCAGTGTAACAGGGAGCTCCTACAATGAGCAGTTCTTC; CDR3: CASSVTGSSYNEQFF
J: TRBJ2-7; V: TRBV5-1; size: NA; D: NA; DNA: TGCGCCAGCAGCTTGGTCACTAGAACCTACGAGCAGTACTTC; CDR3: CASSLVTRTYEQYF
J: TRBJ1-5; V: TRBV12-3/TRBV12-4; size: NA; D: NA; DNA: TGTGCCAGCAGTTTAACGCAGGGAAATCAGCCCCAGCATTTT; CDR3: CASSLTQGNQPQHF
J: TRBJ2-5; V: TRBV12-3/TRBV12-4; size: NA; D: NA; DNA: TGTGCCAGCAGTCCTCGGGCAAAGACGGGCCAAGAGACCCAGTACTTC; CDR3: CASSPRAKTGQETQYF
J: TRBJ2-2; V: TRBV5-1; size: NA; D: NA; DNA: TGCGCCAGCACTGAGGGGATCGGGGAGCTGTTTTTT; CDR3: CASTEGIGELFF
J: TRBJ1-3; V: TRBV24-1; size: NA; D: TRBD1; DNA: TGTGCCACCAGTGCCGCAGGGGGCTCTGGAAACACCATATATTTT; CDR3: CATSAAGGSGNTIYF
J: TRBJ2-7; V: TRBV12-3/TRBV12-4; size: NA; D: TRBD2; DNA: TGTGCCAGCAGTGCCAGCGGGGGGGGCTTCTACGAGCAGTACTTC; CDR3: CASSASGGGFYEQYF
J: TRBJ1-5; V: TRBV7-2; size: NA; D: NA; DNA: TGTGCCAGCAGCTTAGTGGTAACAGGGACCTCGTTACAGCATTTT; CDR3: CASSLVVTGTSLQHF
J: TRBJ2-1; V: TRBV24-1; size: many; D: TRBD2; DNA: TGTGCCACCGGGGAGGGAATTACTGGAACTCAGTTCTTC; CDR3: CATGEGITGTQFF
J: TRBJ2-7; V: TRBV6-4; size: once; D: TRBD1; DNA: TGTGCCAGCAGTGACCCCGGGACAGACTCCTACGAGCAGTACTTC; CDR3: CASSDPGTDSYEQYF
J: TRBJ1-5; V: TRBV3-1; size: few; D: NA; DNA: TGTGCCAGCAGCCCAAGATCTGGGCCGCCCCAGCATTTT; CDR3: CASSPRSGPPQHF
J: TRBJ2-1; V: TRBV7-2; size: NA; D: NA; DNA: TGTGCCAGCAGCTTAGTCCGCCACCGCAATGAGCAGTTCTTC; CDR3: CASSLVRHRNEQFF
J: TRBJ1-1; V: TRBV29-1; size: many; D: NA; DNA: TGCAGCGTTGCCAGGGTATTGAACACTGAAGCTTTCTTT; CDR3: CSVARVLNTEAFF
J: TRBJ2-3; V: TRBV12-3/TRBV12-4; size: few; D: NA; DNA: TGTGCCAGCAGCATACAGGGTTTGAGCACAGATACGCAGTATTTT; CDR3: CASSIQGLSTDTQYF
J: TRBJ2-2; V: TRBV5-1; size: few; D: NA; DNA: TGCGCCAGCAGCTTGGGACCTCGGACAGATTCCGGGGAGCTGTTTTTT; CDR3: CASSLGPRTDSGELFF
J: TRBJ2-7; V: TRBV4-3; size: NA; D: NA; DNA: TGCGCCAGCAGCCAAGAGCGTTTGTGGGAGCAGTACTTC; CDR3: CASSQERLWEQYF
J: TRBJ2-3; V: TRBV4-2; size: NA; D: NA; DNA: TGTGCCAGCAGCCAATTTGGGGGTCGTGTAGATACGCAGTATTTT; CDR3: CASSQFGGRVDTQYF
J: TRBJ2-3; V: TRBV29-1; size: NA; D: TRBD2; DNA: TGCAGTGCCACTTCACGGGGGGGCGGGGCCACAGATACGCAGTATTTT; CDR3: CSATSRGGGATDTQYF
J: TRBJ2-3; V: TRBV10-1; size: once; D: NA; DNA: TGCGCCAGCAGTGAGGCCTTAGCAAGTTCGGATACGCAGTATTTT; CDR3: CASSEALASSDTQYF
J: TRBJ2-3; V: TRBV5-1; size: few; D: NA; DNA: TGCGCCAGCAGGATCACAGATACGCAGTATTTT; CDR3: CASRITDTQYF
J: TRBJ2-6; V: TRBV5-1; size: few; D: TRBD1; DNA: TGCGCCAGCAGCTTGGATGCAGGGGGTGTGTTCTCTGGGGCCAACGTCCTGACTTTC; CDR3: CASSLDAGGVFSGANVLTF
J: TRBJ1-5; V: TRBV7-2; size: few; D: TRBD1; DNA: TGTGCCAGCAGCTTTGCAGGGGGCCATCAGCCCCAGCATTTT; CDR3: CASSFAGGHQPQHF